The TCR beta chain under discussion was sequenced for a study of blood T cells in healthy people across ages. The CDR3 is 13 amino acids. Germline CDR1 is SGHRS and CDR2 is YFSETQ. Trimming cost V 3 bases and J 8 bases; bases outside gene matches: 4. Overall study findings and caveats: PBMCs left unsorted prevented a conclusive naive versus antigen-experienced comparison.

With regard to this clonotype: The target antigen is unknown.

It was with a sample-barcoded 5' primer and a J-beta primer mix that a second PCR of roughly 7 to 12 cycles was run. Sequencing of every sample gave 2.5 million or more CDR3-containing paired-end reads. TCRdb itself ran the 5' RACE reads through MiXCR, one entry per CDR3 protein. The sample comprises approximately 800,000 distinct CDR3 sequences, roughly 50% of which are singletons, and approximately 41% rests with the top ten. Sequenced material: blood. The receptor was derived from a man at least 80 years old in good health. This sequence joins TRBV5-1 and TRBJ2-7; 11 nucleotides agree with TRBD1. CDR3 nucleotides: TGCGCCAGCAGCTGGACAGGGGGCTGGAAGCAGTACTTC. Its protein product is CASSWTGGWKQYF.